This T cell receptor (beta chain) came from a study of blood T cell repertoires in COVID-19 (dated by TCRdb to about 2020). General notes on the study: Collaborator samples came from the United States, Italy and Spain and covered acute and convalescent phases of COVID-19. The prospective study material was composed of cDNA or gDNA derived from T cells, B-cell-depleted T cells, or PBMCs. Deeply sampled blood TCRbeta repertoires from subjects exposed to, actively infected with, or recovered from COVID-19 were included in the dataset. A freely available public database, intended as a resource for researchers studying the immune response to SARS-CoV-2, is where the repertoires were released. The samples were drawn from the first 160 participants of the ongoing ImmuneRACE study and from under 1,500 subjects provided by 6 global collaborators. Sample metadata almost always included a de-identified subject ID, COVID-19 status, age in years and sex. HLA class I and class II types, where available, came from metadata supplied by the sample provider rather than from assay-based typing.

Reading from cysteine to phenylalanine, the CDR3 counts 14 amino acids. The sequence is cut down to CDR3 DNA, 42 bases in frame from base 1. Unmatched junction bases come to 11, with V trimmed by 7 bases and J by 6 bases. CDR1 and CDR2 (WSHSY, SAAADI) derive from the germline V gene. TCRbeta CDR3 regions were amplified from genomic DNA by means of the immunoSEQ Assay, a bias-controlled multiplex PCR. The authors' analysis ran thus. Nucleated cell counts per sample were estimated from amplification of reference gene primers within the assay. Sequence reads were collapsed and filtered to measure the absolute abundance of every unique TCRbeta CDR3 rearrangement. For each sample, productive Simpson clonality was calculated as the square root of Simpson's diversity index over productive rearrangements. The clones in this table, taken by TCRdb from immuneACCESS, are in-frame only. Not every clone is retained; where verified, under half of the shortfall comes from an unresolved V gene, and the cause of the rest is unknown. V, J and clone size are taken as reported in that table, and D and trimming were inferred from the DNA itself. A total of roughly 250,000 clones appear in this sample, 81% of them only once. Around 2.9% of the sample is in the top ten clones.

As concerns this clone: This receptor's antigen is unknown. There are no base qualities to consult, and no much larger clone falls within one base.

Whole blood was collected in K2EDTA tubes by collaborating institutions according to the institutions' own protocols. Collaborator samples were shipped for TCRbeta analysis as frozen whole blood, isolated PBMCs, or DNA extracted from either sample type. Findings and caveats that apply to the study as a whole: The quantity of clinical and demographic metadata differed by source and by participant and was supplied without curation.

The TCR sequence derives from a woman between 55 and 75 years old with active or convalescent COVID-19. What was sequenced was peripheral blood. The sequence links TRBV10-2 to TRBJ2-7, with TRBD1 matching 8 junction bases. The DNA sequence is given as TGCGCCAGCAAAAAGGACAGGGAAGTTCGCGAGCAGTACTTC. This sequence encodes CASKKDREVREQYF.